This T cell receptor beta chain is from a study of blood T cell repertoires in COVID-19. As for the study in general: Samples came from the United States, Italy and Spain, spanning acute and convalescent COVID-19. The cDNA or gDNA used as material had been derived from T cells, B-cell-depleted T cells, or PBMCs.

Germline CDR1 and CDR2: MGHDK and SYGVNS. J gave up 0 bases and V 6 bases, and 9 bases lay outside the gene matches. The CDR3 runs to 16 residues. This clone was detected once. Original analysis: Estimation of nucleated cell counts relied on the amplification of reference gene primers. This table comes from immunoSEQ multiplex PCR, and its TCRdb copy is limited to in-frame clones, with some not included. Clonal size and the V and J genes are those of that table, whereas D and trimming came from the DNA. The table shows some 47,000 clones, with about 86% occurring only once. The sequenced material came from peripheral blood. This receptor was identified in a woman older than 75 with acute or convalescent COVID-19. V usage is TRBV25-1 and J usage is TRBJ1-1, with 8 bases identical to TRBD1. The CDR3 is CASSPPRGRVNTEAFF. CDR3 bases: TGTGCCAGCAGCCCGCCCAGGGGGCGTGTGAACACTGAAGCTTTCTTT.